Following are 32 T cell receptor beta chains from one sample sequenced in a study of radiation and T cells in renal cell carcinoma. The time point is: baseline pretreatment blood. Described treatment: 15 Gy SBRT to primary tumor, nephrectomy 4 weeks later. Clones were sequenced by immunoSEQ multiplex PCR, and TCRdb holds only the in-frame ones, with some missing. The repertoire holds 85,000 to 100,000 clones, around nine tenths seen once, with around 7.9% in the top ten. Sequencing used blood, obtained from a patient whose treatment included radiotherapy and nephrectomy. The receptors shown here come from a man in his fifties with renal cell carcinoma.

J is TRBJ2-3 and V is TRBV6-4; either TRBD1 or TRBD2 may supply D (5 bases each). V shed 3 bases and J shed 6 bases, with 13 bases lying between them. Germline CDR1 MRHNA, CDR2 SNTAGT. This CDR3 is 14 amino acids long. The CDR3 nucleotides are TGTGCCAGCAGTGAGGGGACCAGCTGGGATACGCAGTATTTT. This codes for CASSEGTSWDTQYF.

The genes are TRBV5-1 and TRBJ1-5; 8 bases are shared with TRBD1. This CDR3 is 15 amino acids long. Per germline, CDR1 SGHRS and CDR2 YFSETQ. V lost 4 bases and J lost 0; bases outside the gene matches: 3. In nucleotides, the CDR3 is TGCGCCAGCAGCCCGACAGGGGATAGCAATCAGCCCCAGCATTTT. Translated, it gives CASSPTGDSNQPQHF.

This chain joins TRBV7-3 and TRBJ2-3, with TRBD2 matching 8 bases. This CDR3 has 15 amino acids. J lost 3 bases, V lost 5 bases, and 7 bases had no gene match. CDR1 is SGHTA and CDR2 is FQGTGA in the germline V gene. CDR3 sequence: CASSRSQRETDTQYF. The CDR3 DNA sequence: TGTGCCAGCAGCCGTAGCCAGCGGGAGACAGATACGCAGTATTTT.

The chain is built from TRBV5-1 and TRBJ2-7, with D uncertain. V shed 1 base and J shed 0 bases, with 14 bases lying between them. Germline assignment: CDR1 SGHRS and CDR2 YFSETQ. This CDR3 has 16 amino acids. CDR3 coding DNA: TGCGCCAGCAGCTTGAAAACTGGAGCTAGCTCCTACGAGCAGTACTTC. Translation: CASSLKTGASSYEQYF.

The gene calls are TRBV7-9 and TRBJ2-3, with TRBD2 identical over 9 bases. The CDR3 contains 16 residues. V was clipped by 1 base and J by 6 bases; unmatched bases: 8. Germline V gives CDR1 SEHNR, CDR2 FQNEAQ (reference sequence). The CDR3 region is CASSLVGGGGQDTQYF. The CDR3 region has the DNA TGTGCCAGCAGCTTAGTAGGCGGGGGGGGCCAGGATACGCAGTATTTT.

Only a few counts were recorded for this clone. The rearrangement joins TRBV30 to TRBJ1-1, with D hard to call. There are 11 residues in the CDR3. Trimming removed 3 bases from V and 10 bases from J, with 12 bases in between. CDR1 and CDR2 (germline): GTSNPN, SVGIG (reference sequence). The CDR3 sequence: CAWSVPGGAFF. The DNA for the CDR3 is TGTGCCTGGAGCGTCCCCGGCGGAGCTTTCTTT.

The V call is TRBV9, the J call TRBJ2-1; 9 bases align to TRBD2. This CDR3 region has 15 residues. The V segment lost 2 bases and the J segment 4 bases; nucleotides outside the gene matches: 4. Germline CDR1 is SGDLS and CDR2 is YYNGEE. CDR3 region: CASSVNSGRYNEQFF. The CDR3 DNA is TGTGCCAGCAGCGTTAATAGCGGGAGATACAATGAGCAGTTCTTC.

The CDR3 protein is CASSHSRDTRHYGYTF. The CDR3 DNA is TGTGCCAGCAGTCATTCCCGGGACACGAGGCACTATGGCTACACCTTC. V is TRBV7-8 and J is TRBJ1-2; D is perhaps TRBD1 (6 bases). Germline V CDR1 and CDR2: SGHVS, FQNEAQ. Trimming left V 6 bases short and J 3 bases short, with 20 bases between. The CDR3 has 16 amino acids.

The chain has TRBV9 and TRBJ2-1; TRBD2 aligns across 12 bases. Germline trimming cut 0 bases from V and 9 bases from J; bases unmatched to any gene: 13. Per the germline V gene, CDR1 is SGDLS and CDR2 is YYNGEE. The CDR3 consists of 18 residues. The CDR3: CASSVDPSGRAGAGEQFF. CDR3 DNA: TGTGCCAGCAGCGTAGACCCTAGCGGGAGGGCCGGCGCAGGTGAGCAGTTCTTC.

V usage is TRBV27 and J usage is TRBJ1-5, with D uncertain. The V end lost 4 bases, the J end lost 0 bases, and 4 bases lay between the germline ends. This CDR3 spans 13 amino acids. Germline CDR1 and CDR2: MNHEY and SMNVEV (reference sequence). CDR3 region: CASSWDSNQPQHF. The CDR3 DNA follows: TGTGCCAGCAGTTGGGATAGCAATCAGCCCCAGCATTTT.

This clone occurred once. This chain connects TRBV4-2 to TRBJ2-5, with D possibly matching TRBD1 (6 bases). The CDR3 spans 14 residues. The V gene's germline CDR1 is LGHNA and CDR2 YNFKEQ. V lost 5 bases and J lost 2, with 12 bases in between. CDR3 sequence: CASSSLRGQETQYF. Here the CDR3 DNA reads TGTGCCAGCAGCTCACTCAGGGGACAAGAGACCCAGTACTTC.

The chain has TRBV28 and TRBJ1-2; TRBD1 matches at 9 bases. V shed 6 bases, J shed 8 bases, and the junction held 7 bases outside the gene matches. The CDR3 runs 13 residues. CDR1 and CDR2 (germline): MDHEN, SYDVKM. The CDR3 DNA follows: TGTGCCAGCAGACCCGGACAGGGGAGGGGCTACACCTTC. Its translation is CASRPGQGRGYTF.

The CDR3 nucleotides read TGTGCCAGCAGCCCCGAGACTAGCGGGAGCTACGAGCAGTACTTC. Protein: CASSPETSGSYEQYF. The V and J genes are TRBV7-9 and TRBJ2-7, with 12 bases fitting TRBD2. Trimming at V came to 5 bases and at J to 3 bases, leaving 5 bases not matched to a gene. This CDR3 comprises 15 residues. Germline-derived CDR1 and CDR2 are SEHNR and FQNEAQ (reference sequence).

The rearrangement links TRBV11-3 to TRBJ1-1; D uncertain. The length of the CDR3 is 14 residues. CDR1 is SGHNT and CDR2 is YENEEA in the germline V gene. Trimming left V 7 bases short and J 1 base short, with 13 bases between. As DNA, the CDR3 is TGTGCCAGCACTGAAGGTAGAGGGAACACTGAAGCTTTCTTT. It specifies CASTEGRGNTEAFF.

The J gene is TRBJ2-2, the V gene TRBV5-6, with TRBD1 matching over 7 bases. The CDR3 totals 15 residues. J was trimmed by 6 bases and V by 4 bases; bases with no gene match: 9. Looked up from germline, CDR1 is SGHDT and CDR2 is YYEEEE. The CDR3 nucleotides are TGTGCCAGCAGCGTACGAGACAGGGTTGCCGGGGAGCTGTTTTTT. It is translated as CASSVRDRVAGELFF. Variable domain in full (rest from reference TRBV5-6 and TRBJ2-2): DAGVTQSPTHLIKTRGQQVTLRCSPKSGHDTVSWYQQALGQGPQFIFQYYEEEERQRGNFPDRFSGHQFPNYSSELNVNALLLGDSALYLCASSVRDRVAGELFFGEGSRLTVL.

The chain joins TRBV10-3 to TRBJ1-3; 12 nucleotides match TRBD1. This CDR3 region has 15 residues. Germline loops: CDR1 ENHRY, CDR2 SYGVKD. V lost 3 bases, J lost 10 bases, and 7 bases stayed unmatched. CDR3 DNA sequence: TGTGCCATCAGTGAAAGGGGACAGGGGGCTTATACCATATATTTT. Protein product: CAISERGQGAYTIYF.

The V and J genes are TRBV18 and TRBJ2-7; no definite D call. Germline V gene sequence: CDR1 KGHSH, CDR2 LQKENI. The length of the CDR3 is 18 residues. Trimming took 2 bases from V and 1 from J, leaving 21 bases between them. The CDR3 DNA is TGTGCCAGCTCACCATTTTTTTATACAGCCCGATCTTCCTACGAGCAGTACTTC. This encodes CASSPFFYTARSSYEQYF.

CDR3: CASSEALGFGEAFF. DNA of the CDR3: TGTGCCAGCAGTGAAGCGCTCGGCTTTGGGGAAGCTTTCTTT. The gene calls are TRBV2 and TRBJ1-1, with D unclear. Trimming took 0 bases from V and 8 from J, leaving 13 bases between them. Germline CDR1 reads SNHLY; CDR2 reads FYNNEI. The CDR3 consists of 14 residues.

The V call is TRBV9, the J call TRBJ1-3; 9 bases are a match to TRBD1. V trimming: 3 bases; J trimming: 2 bases; junction bases outside the gene matches: 6. CDR1 and CDR2 from the germline V gene are SGDLS and YYNGEE. This CDR3 is 16 amino acids long. This CDR3 is CASSADRGNTGNTIYF. The CDR3 DNA reads as TGTGCCAGCAGCGCGGACAGGGGTAATACTGGAAACACCATATATTTT.

The chain is built from TRBV11-2 and TRBJ2-1, with 8 bases fitting TRBD1. CDR3 length: 17 amino acids. Losses at the gene ends were 1 base for V and 9 bases for J; bases not matched to a gene: 14. Germline V gene data show CDR1 as SGHAT and CDR2 as FQNNGV. CDR3 sequence: CASSLVSRGRLSGEQFF. CDR3 nucleotides: TGTGCCAGCAGCTTAGTATCCAGGGGGCGGTTATCTGGTGAGCAGTTCTTC.

The gene calls are TRBV2 and TRBJ1-1; D is unclear. Trimming pared 6 bases from V and 0 bases from J, leaving 17 bases between. The CDR3 spans 16 residues. Germline V lookup: CDR1 SNHLY, CDR2 FYNNEI. In nucleotides, the CDR3 is TGTGCCAGCAGAAGGGAGGCGCTTGTGATGAACACTGAAGCTTTCTTT. This encodes CASRREALVMNTEAFF.

This chain connects TRBV29-1 to TRBJ2-1, with a possible D match to TRBD1 (5 bases). Germline CDR1 reads SQVTM; CDR2 reads ANQGSEA. The CDR3 covers 10 residues. The ends were cut back, 8 bases at V and 7 bases at J, with 9 bases in the middle. CDR3 in DNA: TGCAGCACGCGACAGAATGAGCAGTTCTTC. It codes for CSTRQNEQFF.

This clone has only one observation. V and J are TRBV30 and TRBJ2-7, with 7 bases that match TRBD1. Losses at the gene ends were 1 base for V and 0 bases for J; bases not matched to a gene: 9. The CDR3 is 16 amino acids. Germline loops: CDR1 GTSNPN, CDR2 SVGIG (reference sequence). CDR3 protein: CAWSARTGFSSYEQYF. The CDR3 DNA sequence: TGTGCCTGGAGTGCCCGGACAGGCTTCAGCTCCTACGAGCAGTACTTC.

The V and J genes are TRBV5-1 and TRBJ1-6, with a tentative D call TRBD1 (5 bases). V was pared by 3 bases and J by 5 bases, with 9 bases between. The CDR3 runs to 14 residues. Germline V gene data show CDR1 as SGHRS and CDR2 as YFSETQ. CDR3 bases: TGCGCCAGCAGCTCGGGGGAACATAATTCACCCCTCCACTTT. As protein: CASSSGEHNSPLHF. The full variable domain, its missing parts supplied by reference TRBV5-1 and TRBJ1-6, is KAGVTQTPRYLIKTRGQQVTLSCSPISGHRSVSWYQQTPGQGLQFLFEYFSETQRNKGNFPGRFSGRQFSNSRSEMNVSTLELGDSALYLCASSSGEHNSPLHFGNGTRLTVT.

The J gene is TRBJ1-1, the V gene TRBV27; D ambiguous. The CDR3 has 14 residues. Between the trimmed V and J ends, which lost 0 bases and 4 bases, there was a span of 9 bases. CDR1 and CDR2 from the germline V gene are MNHEY and SMNVEV (reference sequence). The CDR3 DNA reads TGTGCCAGCAGTTTATCGTGGGTTGGCACTGAAGCTTTCTTT. Translation: CASSLSWVGTEAFF.

V gene TRBV6-1 combines with J gene TRBJ2-7, with D possibly matching TRBD2 (6 bases). Germline V CDR1 and CDR2: MNHNS, SASEGT. Trimming shortened V by 4 bases and J by 3 bases, and 13 bases separated the two germline ends. CDR3 size: 14 residues. Here the CDR3 reads CASSGRDRYYEQYF. CDR3 nucleotide sequence: TGTGCCAGCAGTGGGAGGGACCGATACTACGAGCAGTACTTC.

The rearrangement links TRBV5-1 to TRBJ2-2; 13 bases are shared with TRBD2. The CDR3 extends over 20 amino acids. Germline V gene sequence: CDR1 SGHRS, CDR2 YFSETQ. V shed 1 base, J shed 0 bases, and the junction held 9 bases outside the gene matches. DNA for the CDR3: TGCGCCAGCAGCTTGTACCCCGGGACTAGCGGGACGACGAACACCGGGGAGCTGTTTTTT. Encoded protein: CASSLYPGTSGTTNTGELFF. The variable domain in full, completed from reference TRBV5-1 and TRBJ2-2, reads KAGVTQTPRYLIKTRGQQVTLSCSPISGHRSVSWYQQTPGQGLQFLFEYFSETQRNKGNFPGRFSGRQFSNSRSEMNVSTLELGDSALYLCASSLYPGTSGTTNTGELFFGEGSRLTVL.

J is TRBJ2-6 and V is TRBV15; the D gene is possibly TRBD2 (6 bases). Trimming removed 1 base at V and 4 bases at J, with 14 bases between. CDR1 and CDR2 (germline): LNHNV, YYDKDF (reference sequence). CDR3 length: 17 residues. CDR3 amino acids: CATSRAGLTVGANVLTF. DNA of the CDR3: TGTGCCACCAGCAGAGCGGGACTTACCGTCGGGGCCAACGTCCTGACTTTC.

This clone was observed a handful of times. V is TRBV2 and J is TRBJ1-5; D unresolved. The germline V gene has CDR1 SNHLY and CDR2 FYNNEI. The CDR3 sequence is 13 residues long. The ends were cut back, 6 bases at V and 2 bases at J, with 8 bases in the middle. The CDR3 bases are TGTGCCAGCAGGTCCACTGGCAATCAGCCCCAGCATTTT. This codes for CASRSTGNQPQHF.

Regarding this clone: In the same sample, other DNA sequences code for this CDR3. The rearrangement joins TRBV13 to TRBJ2-7; the match to TRBD2 covers 7 bases. After removal of 5 bases from V and 3 bases from J, the junction contained 7 bases not matched to a gene. The CDR3 loop spans 14 amino acids. The germline V gene has CDR1 PRHDT and CDR2 FYEKMQ (reference sequence). The CDR3 bases are TGTGCCAGCAGCGACCAGGGAGGGGTCTACGAGCAGTACTTC. This gives the protein CASSDQGGVYEQYF.

This chain connects TRBV18 to TRBJ1-5, with a possible D match to TRBD1 (5 bases). Germline CDR1 KGHSH, CDR2 LQKENI. V was cut by 2 bases and J by 3 bases, with 8 bases left in between. The CDR3 covers 14 residues. The CDR3 nucleotides read TGTGCCAGCTCACCAGGAGGGGTCAATCAGCCCCAGCATTTT. Amino acids: CASSPGGVNQPQHF. The full variable domain, its missing parts supplied by reference TRBV18 and TRBJ1-5, is NAGVMQNPRHLVRRRGQEARLRCSPMKGHSHVYWYRQLPEEGLKFMVYLQKENIIDESGMPKERFSAEFPKEGPSILRIQQVVRGDSAAYFCASSPGGVNQPQHFGDGTRLSIL.

This chain uses TRBV15 with TRBJ2-7, with no clear D. The ends were cut back, 5 bases at V and 4 bases at J, with 12 bases in the middle. The germline gives CDR1 LNHNV, CDR2 YYDKDF (reference sequence). The CDR3 runs 13 residues. The CDR3 region has the DNA TGTGCCACCAGCCGTCTTCTAGATTACGAGCAGTACTTC. It translates to CATSRLLDYEQYF.